The clone carrying this TCR beta chain has ten or more counts. Its target is unknown. Germline lookup yields CDR1 SQVTM and CDR2 ANQGSEA. The V and J ends lost 4 bases and 2 bases respectively, with 5 bases between them. This CDR3 spans 12 amino acids. Unique molecular identifiers tagged every individual TCR cDNA molecule. From the 5' RACE reads, TCRdb called clonotypes with MiXCR, one entry per CDR3 protein. The data contain roughly 120,000 distinct CDR3 sequences, 10% to 15% of them singletons. This entry belongs to a study of spatial heterogeneity in lung cancer. For the study at large: At a median of about 22 months after resection, follow-up PBMC samples were sequenced when available. Raw-read counts averaged over ten per unique TCR and UMI combination. Study findings and constraints: Among blood samples, ubiquitous expanded tumor TCRs appeared more at resection than at follow-up.

Time point defined: blood at routine non-recurrence follow-up after resection. No cells were sorted before sequencing. The whole RNA sequenced was extracted from tumor, nontumor lung or frozen PBMC. The V call is TRBV29-1, the J call TRBJ2-2, with D hard to call. The TCR originated in a male donor with early-stage non-small cell lung cancer. Sequencing used PBMCs, obtained at follow-up. The CDR3 DNA sequence: TGCAGCGTTGTCGTCAACACCGGGGAGCTGTTTTTT. This codes for CSVVVNTGELFF.